A single sample is the source of the 30 T cell receptor beta chains below, sequenced in a study of blood T cell repertoires in COVID-19. The repertoire was sequenced with immunoSEQ multiplex PCR; TCRdb's copy has only in-frame clones and lacks some. Of under 200,000 clones listed, about 80% are singletons. The source material was peripheral blood. All receptors derive from a human donor in a cohort sampled during active COVID-19.

CDR3 coding DNA: TGTGCCAGCAGTTTCGGGTCGACAGTAATCTCCTACGAGCAGTACTTC. Translation: CASSFGSTVISYEQYF. The chain is built from TRBV27 and TRBJ2-7; TRBD1 might be the D (5 bases). Trimming removed 3 bases at V and 0 bases at J, with 15 bases between. The CDR3 runs to 16 residues. Germline V CDR1 and CDR2: MNHEY, SMNVEV (reference sequence).

As to this clone: The same CDR3 can be traced to other DNA sequences in this sample. As DNA, the CDR3 is TGTGCCAGCTCACCAGGGACAGCCAATCAGCCCCAGCATTTT. Protein product: CASSPGTANQPQHF. The rearrangement joins TRBV18 to TRBJ1-5; 7 bases map to TRBD1. Germline-derived CDR1 and CDR2 are KGHSH and LQKENI. The CDR3 runs to 14 residues. Trimming at V came to 2 bases and at J to 3 bases, leaving 1 base not matched to a gene.

V gene TRBV5-4 combines with J gene TRBJ1-4, with D maybe TRBD1 (6 bases). CDR1 is SGHNT, CDR2 YYREEE, per germline (reference sequence). V was clipped by 2 bases and J by 0 bases, with 14 bases between them. The CDR3 totals 17 residues. CDR3 sequence: CASSFGLRTATNEKLFF. The DNA of the CDR3 is TGTGCCAGCAGCTTCGGGTTACGGACAGCAACTAATGAAAAACTGTTTTTT.

This clone has a single count. The rearrangement uses TRBV6-5 and TRBJ2-7, with 10 positions matching TRBD1. Trimming cost V 8 bases and J 6 bases; bases outside gene matches: 10. This CDR3 is built from 14 residues. CDR1 and CDR2 from the germline V gene are MNHEY and SVGAGI. The CDR3 here is CASRDRGPGLEQYF. CDR3 in DNA: TGTGCCAGCCGCGACAGGGGGCCAGGGCTCGAGCAGTACTTC.

The J gene is TRBJ1-1, the V gene TRBV5-6; TRBD1 agrees at 9 bases. This CDR3 comprises 15 residues. Trimming at V came to 2 bases and at J to 3 bases, leaving 5 bases not matched to a gene. Germline CDR1 and CDR2: SGHDT and YYEEEE. CDR3 sequence reads: CASSLYRGRDTEAFF. The CDR3 DNA sequence: TGTGCCAGCAGCTTATACAGGGGGCGCGACACTGAAGCTTTCTTT.

This clone was found a few times. The chain couples TRBV5-8 to TRBJ2-1, with TRBD1 as a possible D gene (6 bases). The CDR3 extends over 15 amino acids. V lost 3 bases to trimming and J lost 1 base, with 11 bases between them. Per the germline V gene, CDR1 is SGHTS and CDR2 is YDEGEE. CDR3: CASSSQGYSYNEQFF. Here the CDR3 DNA reads TGTGCCAGCAGCTCACAGGGTTATTCCTACAATGAGCAGTTCTTC. The full variable domain, in which reference TRBV5-8 and TRBJ2-1 provide the parts outside the CDR3, is EAGVTQSPTHLIKTRGQQATLRCSPISGHTSVYWYQQALGLGLQFLLWYDEGEERNRGNFPPRFSGRQFPNYSSELNVNALELEDSALYLCASSSQGYSYNEQFFGPGTRLTVL.

The chain carries TRBV12-3 or TRBV12-4 and TRBJ2-2; D perhaps matches TRBD1 (6 bases). The V end was cut by 3 bases, the J end by 5 bases, with 7 bases between. The CDR3 loop spans 13 amino acids. The CDR3 DNA reads as TGTGCCAGCAGTTTGAGGGGGACCGGGGAGCTGTTTTTT. Amino acid sequence: CASSLRGTGELFF.

The V call is TRBV10-1, the J call TRBJ2-7; possible D gene TRBD1, 5 bases. With 6 bases removed from V and 4 bases from J, the gap between germline ends came to 16 bases. This CDR3 region has 14 residues. Germline CDR1 is WNHNN and CDR2 is SYGVQD (reference sequence). The CDR3 nucleotides are TGCGCCAGCAGCGCCTTTCAGGGTGGTTACGAGCAGTACTTC. It is translated as CASSAFQGGYEQYF.

This clone was recorded only once. Here the CDR3 reads CASSLATPGGTDTQYF. The CDR3 coding sequence is TGTGCCAGCAGCTTAGCTACCCCGGGGGGGACAGATACGCAGTATTTT. The rearrangement links TRBV7-3 to TRBJ2-3, with 8 bases fitting TRBD2. V shed 2 bases, J shed 3 bases, and the junction held 7 bases outside the gene matches. Germline CDR1 is SGHTA and CDR2 is FQGTGA. There are 16 residues in the CDR3. Supplemented by reference TRBV7-3 and TRBJ2-3, the full variable domain reads GAGVSQTPSNKVTEKGKYVELRCDPISGHTALYWYRQSLGQGPEFLIYFQGTGAADDSGLPNDRFFAVRPEGSVSTLKIQRTERGDSAVYLCASSLATPGGTDTQYFGPGTRLTVL.

The J gene is TRBJ1-3, the V gene TRBV4-1; a weak D match, TRBD1 (5 bases). The V end lost 4 bases, the J end lost 0 bases, and 13 bases lay between the germline ends. Per the germline V gene, CDR1 is MGHRA and CDR2 is YSYEKL. The CDR3 consists of 16 residues. CDR3 loop: CASSPFDSLSGNTIYF. Written as DNA, the CDR3 is TGCGCCAGCAGCCCTTTCGACAGCCTCTCTGGAAACACCATATATTTT.

The chain recombines TRBV7-8 with TRBJ2-7; 7 nucleotides match TRBD2. Germline-derived CDR1 and CDR2 are SGHVS and FQNEAQ. This CDR3 is 14 amino acids long. J gave up 6 bases and V 4 bases, and 9 bases lay outside the gene matches. The chain's CDR3 is CASSYSTSSGEQYF. The CDR3 DNA is TGTGCCAGCAGCTACTCGACTAGCTCGGGCGAGCAGTACTTC. The entire variable domain, with the rest obtained from reference TRBV7-8 and TRBJ2-7, is as follows: GAGVSQSPRYKVAKRGQDVALRCDPISGHVSLFWYQQALGQGPEFLTYFQNEAQLDKSGLPSDRFFAERPEGSVSTLKIQRTQQEDSAVYLCASSYSTSSGEQYFGPGTRLTVT.

The J gene is TRBJ2-7, the V gene TRBV5-4, with D possibly being TRBD2 (6 bases). V lost 0 bases, J lost 4 bases, and 8 bases lay in between. This CDR3 is built from 13 residues. The germline gives CDR1 SGHNT, CDR2 YYREEE (reference sequence). The CDR3 bases are TGTGCCAGCAGCTTGGCCCGGGAGTACGAGCAGTACTTC. The encoded protein is CASSLAREYEQYF.

The chain employs TRBV28 and TRBJ2-6; no clear D gene. In germline, CDR1 is MDHEN, CDR2 SYDVKM. There are 13 residues in the CDR3. Trimming cost V 8 bases and J 3 bases, with 8 bases left between them. The CDR3, as DNA: TGTGCCAGCCTATCTCGTGGGGCCAACGTCCTGACTTTC. As protein: CASLSRGANVLTF. Supplemented by reference TRBV28 and TRBJ2-6, the full variable domain reads DVKVTQSSRYLVKRTGEKVFLECVQDMDHENMFWYRQDPGLGLRLIYFSYDVKMKEKGDIPEGYSVSREKKERFSLILESASTNQTSMYLCASLSRGANVLTFGAGSRLTVL.

This chain connects TRBV25-1 to TRBJ2-3; TRBD1 aligns across 9 bases. The germline CDR1 and CDR2 sequences are MGHDK and SYGVNS. V was clipped by 3 bases and J by 0 bases; unmatched bases: 4. The CDR3 covers 16 residues. This CDR3 is CASSDPGQGSTDTQYF. As DNA, the CDR3 is TGTGCCAGCAGTGACCCGGGACAGGGTAGCACAGATACGCAGTATTTT.

V gene TRBV10-3 combines with J gene TRBJ1-2; TRBD1 matches at 7 bases. Germline-derived CDR1 and CDR2 are ENHRY and SYGVKD. The CDR3 length is 14 residues. Losses at the gene ends were 4 bases for V and 3 bases for J; bases not matched to a gene: 5. Written as DNA, the CDR3 is TGTGCCATCAGTGGACAGGGAGGAGACTATGGCTACACCTTC. This translates into CAISGQGGDYGYTF.

CDR3 coding DNA: TGTGCCACCAGTGATTTTGGGGGGGCAGACACCGGGGAGCTGTTTTTT. Its translation is CATSDFGGADTGELFF. The chain couples TRBV24-1 to TRBJ2-2, with D tentatively TRBD2 (7 bases). The germline gives CDR1 KGHDR, CDR2 SFDVKD. The V end was cut by 1 base, the J end by 3 bases, with 11 bases between. The CDR3 has 16 residues.

The rearrangement joins TRBV6-5 to TRBJ2-1; the D gene is possibly TRBD2 (5 bases). V was trimmed by 10 bases and J by 5 bases, leaving 15 bases between them. There are 13 residues in the CDR3. CDR1 and CDR2 (germline): MNHEY, SVGAGI. The CDR3 DNA reads TGTGCCACCCCCGGGAAGGAGAACAATGAGCAGTTCTTC. Translation: CATPGKENNEQFF.

The chain has TRBV3-1 (or the pseudogene TRBV3-2) and TRBJ2-1; no firm D call. The germline gives CDR1 LGHDT, CDR2 YNNKEL (reference sequence). The CDR3 spans 12 residues. V lost 3 bases and J 4 bases, leaving 4 bases between the germline ends. CDR3 nucleotides: TGTGCCAGCAGCCACGGTTACAATGAGCAGTTCTTC. Translating gives CASSHGYNEQFF.

The chain combines TRBV19 with TRBJ2-7; 8 bases are shared with TRBD1. J lost 2 bases, V lost 5 bases, and 5 bases had no gene match. CDR1 and CDR2 from the germline V gene are LNHDA and SQIVND (reference sequence). CDR3 length equals 14 residues. CDR3 region: CASSWQGATYEQYF. The CDR3 bases are TGTGCCAGTAGTTGGCAGGGGGCAACCTACGAGCAGTACTTC.

The V gene is TRBV6-5, the J gene TRBJ1-2, with TRBD1 matching 7 bases. The trim removed 10 bases at V and 5 bases at J, leaving 4 bases unmatched. The V gene's germline CDR1 is MNHEY and CDR2 SVGAGI. This CDR3 contains 11 residues. The CDR3 protein is CAITGVYGYTF. CDR3 DNA sequence: TGTGCCATTACAGGGGTATATGGCTACACCTTC.

The rearrangement links TRBV10-2 to TRBJ2-2; 10 bases fit TRBD1. The CDR3 length is 18 residues. V lost 7 bases, J lost 0 bases, and 11 bases stayed unmatched. Germline values: CDR1 WSHSY, CDR2 SAAADI. Written as DNA, the CDR3 is TGCGCCAGCAAAGATCCGGGACAGGGGACCTCGAACACCGGGGAGCTGTTTTTT. It yields the protein CASKDPGQGTSNTGELFF.

The rearrangement links TRBV19 to TRBJ2-4, with a possible D match to TRBD1 (6 bases). The CDR3 consists of 15 residues. With 3 bases removed from V and 1 base from J, the gap between germline ends came to 10 bases. Germline lookup yields CDR1 LNHDA and CDR2 SQIVND (reference sequence). For the CDR3, the DNA is TGTGCCAGTAGTATCCCTCAGGGGGCCAAAAACATTCAGTACTTC. This encodes CASSIPQGAKNIQYF.

The chain has TRBV10-3 and TRBJ2-7, with 10 nucleotides matching TRBD2. The V gene end was trimmed by 11 bases and the J gene end by 1 base; junction bases not matched to a gene: 5. From germline, CDR1 is ENHRY and CDR2 SYGVKD. The CDR3 is 13 residues long. The CDR3 sequence: CAVTSGESYEQYF. The CDR3 DNA reads as TGTGCCGTCACTAGCGGGGAGTCCTACGAGCAGTACTTC.

The gene calls are TRBV7-2 and TRBJ2-4; 11 bases map to TRBD1. J lost 1 base, V lost 5 bases, and 4 bases had no gene match. Germline assignment: CDR1 SGHTA and CDR2 FQGNSA. This CDR3 is built from 16 residues. CDR3 region: CASSKGTGGAKNIQYF. The CDR3 DNA is TGTGCCAGCAGCAAAGGGACAGGGGGTGCCAAAAACATTCAGTACTTC. The full variable domain, completed using reference TRBV7-2 and TRBJ2-4, is GAGVSQSPSNKVTEKGKDVELRCDPISGHTALYWYRQSLGQGLEFLIYFQGNSAPDKSGLPSDRFSAERTGGSVSTLTIQRTQQEDSAVYLCASSKGTGGAKNIQYFGAGTRLSVL.

This chain uses TRBV4-3 with TRBJ2-7; TRBD2 aligns across 10 bases. Unmatched junction bases numbered 5, after V lost 6 bases and J lost 0 bases. CDR1 LGHNA and CDR2 YSLEER come from the germline V gene. This CDR3 is built from 15 residues. The CDR3 nucleotides are TGCGCCAGCAGTCAATGGACTAGCGGCTCCTACGAGCAGTACTTC. Its translation is CASSQWTSGSYEQYF.

The genes are TRBV28 and TRBJ2-7; tentative D call: TRBD1 (6 bases). Germline CDR1 and CDR2: MDHEN and SYDVKM. V lost 5 bases, J lost 0 bases, and 8 bases lay in between. This CDR3 region has 13 residues. CDR3 loop: CASSTGSSYEQYF. The CDR3 DNA sequence: TGTGCCAGCAGTACAGGGAGCTCCTACGAGCAGTACTTC.

The rearrangement links TRBV5-1 to TRBJ1-5; 8 bases match TRBD1. The CDR3 is made up of 19 amino acids. From germline, CDR1 is SGHRS and CDR2 YFSETQ. The trim removed 3 bases at V and 2 bases at J, leaving 16 bases unmatched. In nucleotides, the CDR3 is TGCGCCAGCAGCTACGACCCCTTAAACAGGGGGGTCGGCAATCAGCCCCAGCATTTT. Protein: CASSYDPLNRGVGNQPQHF.

The chain couples TRBV11-2 to TRBJ2-7; 11 nucleotides line up with TRBD2. The germline V gene has CDR1 SGHAT and CDR2 FQNNGV. The CDR3 is 15 residues long. Unmatched junction bases numbered 7, after V lost 5 bases and J lost 4 bases. The CDR3: CASSLIAGGEYEQYF. The CDR3 coding sequence is TGTGCCAGCAGCCTTATAGCGGGAGGGGAGTACGAGCAGTACTTC.

CDR3 nucleotides: TGTGCCAGCAGTCCCCCCACTCCCGGGGCCTACAATGAGCAGTTCTTC. This gives the protein CASSPPTPGAYNEQFF. This chain uses TRBV28 with TRBJ2-1, with D tentatively TRBD2 (5 bases). CDR1 is MDHEN, CDR2 SYDVKM, per germline. The CDR3 runs 16 residues. With 5 bases removed from V and 2 bases from J, the gap between germline ends came to 16 bases. The variable domain in full, with the rest retrieved from reference TRBV28 and TRBJ2-1, is DVKVTQSSRYLVKRTGEKVFLECVQDMDHENMFWYRQDPGLGLRLIYFSYDVKMKEKGDIPEGYSVSREKKERFSLILESASTNQTSMYLCASSPPTPGAYNEQFFGPGTRLTVL.

The CDR3 nucleotides read TGTGCCAGCAGCCCATGGGACAGGGGAAATGAAAAACTGTTTTTT. Translating it yields CASSPWDRGNEKLFF. The V gene is TRBV7-2, the J gene TRBJ1-4, with 10 bases matching TRBD1. The trim removed 5 bases at V and 5 bases at J, leaving 5 bases unmatched. Germline V gives CDR1 SGHTA, CDR2 FQGNSA. This CDR3 has 15 residues.